This T cell receptor (beta chain) was recorded in a study of CD8 T cells in ankylosing spondylitis. The CDR3 consists of 15 residues. V was cut by 0 bases and J by 3 bases, with 10 bases left in between. Study-level points and caveats: There was a TCR beta motif, made of several highly homologous variants, that appeared characteristic of ankylosing spondylitis blood. CD8+ disease-linked clones were present at relatively low frequencies in blood.

This clonotype showed up many times. The antigen is not known. Quantitative 5'-RACE was performed with molecular barcodes, and it yielded the TCR beta libraries. Via MiXCR, TCRdb re-called the 5' RACE reads, giving one row per CDR3 protein. The table includes approximately 200,000 distinct CDR3 sequences, 13% detected once. The clonotype comes from a female donor with ankylosing spondylitis or in good health (not recorded which). The chain combines TRBV12-3 or TRBV12-4 with TRBJ2-3; weak D call: TRBD2 (6 bases). The sequenced material came from blood, either unsorted or a sorted T cell fraction (not recorded which). CDR3 DNA: TGTGCCAGCAGTTTAGCCCAAGGGAGGACAGATACGCAGTATTTT. This translates into CASSLAQGRTDTQYF.